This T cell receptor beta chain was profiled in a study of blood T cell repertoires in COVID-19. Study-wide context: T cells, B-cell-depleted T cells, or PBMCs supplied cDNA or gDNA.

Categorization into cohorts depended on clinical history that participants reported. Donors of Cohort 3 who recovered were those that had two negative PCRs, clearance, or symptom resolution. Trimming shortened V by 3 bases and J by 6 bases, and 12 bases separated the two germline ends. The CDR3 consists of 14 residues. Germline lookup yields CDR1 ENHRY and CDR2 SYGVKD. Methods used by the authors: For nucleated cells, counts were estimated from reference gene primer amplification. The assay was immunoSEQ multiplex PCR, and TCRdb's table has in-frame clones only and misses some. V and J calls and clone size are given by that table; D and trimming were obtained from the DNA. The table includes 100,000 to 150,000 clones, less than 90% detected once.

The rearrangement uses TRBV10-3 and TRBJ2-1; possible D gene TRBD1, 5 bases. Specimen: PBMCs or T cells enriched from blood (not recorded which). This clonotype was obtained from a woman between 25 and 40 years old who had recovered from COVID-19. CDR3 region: CAISEKVQGNEQFF. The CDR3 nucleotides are TGTGCCATCAGTGAAAAAGTCCAGGGCAATGAGCAGTTCTTC.